Sequencing of this T cell receptor (beta chain) was carried out in a study of T cells in Graves' hyperthyroidism and ophthalmopathy. V gave up 1 base and J gave up 5 bases; unmatched junction bases: 5. The CDR3 spans 15 residues. Germline V lookup: CDR1 SGHNT, CDR2 YENEEA. This clonotype showed up many times. The investigators amplified TCR beta CDR3 regions from RNA transcripts. First-round RT-PCR with HTBI primers amplified the TCR CDR3 region. TCRdb re-called the multiplex PCR reads through MiXCR, storing one row per CDR3 protein. The table includes about 410,000 distinct CDR3 sequences, around 15% detected once.

This TCR was sampled from a man aged 18 to 29 with Graves' ophthalmopathy. The sequenced sample was blood. The chain couples TRBV11-3 to TRBJ2-7; 10 bases align to TRBD1. CDR3 coding DNA: TGTGCCAGCAGCTTAGGGACAGGGGGATTTAACGAGCAGTACTTC. Its translation: CASSLGTGGFNEQYF.